This T cell receptor (beta chain) was identified during a study of blood T cell repertoires in COVID-19. Study-wide background: Samples came from the United States, Italy and Spain, spanning acute and convalescent COVID-19. In each case, the material was cDNA or gDNA derived from T cells, B-cell-depleted T cells, or PBMCs.

Per the original methods: Estimation of nucleated cell counts was performed using reference gene primer amplification. The protocol was immunoSEQ multiplex PCR, while the TCRdb copy is restricted to in-frame clones and leaves out a portion. That table gives V, J and clone size, and the DNA gave D and trimming. The sample has fewer than 90,000 clones, around 72% seen once. V lost 4 bases, J lost 6 bases, and 13 bases stayed unmatched. CDR1 and CDR2 (germline): SGHTS, YDEGEE. There are 16 residues in the CDR3. The clonotype originates from a woman over 75 with acute or convalescent COVID-19. The sequencing input was peripheral blood. The chain has TRBV5-8 and TRBJ2-3; TRBD2 matches at 8 bases. CDR3 protein: CASSPQDPGLEDTQYF. The CDR3 DNA reads TGTGCCAGCAGCCCCCAGGATCCGGGACTAGAGGATACGCAGTATTTT.